These T cell receptor beta chains were read from a single sample in a study of PD-L1 blockade in urothelial cancer. The assay was immunoSEQ multiplex PCR, and TCRdb's table has in-frame clones only and misses some. The table has about 52,000 clones, approximately 75% seen once. This specimen consisted of PBMCs, obtained around atezolizumab (anti-PD-L1) treatment. Every receptor here comes from a man between 70 and 80 years old with urothelial cancer. CDR3s leave out the opening cysteine and the closing phenylalanine or tryptophan. The order of the fields is V gene, D gene, CDR3 protein. A D gene is named only where the DNA matches it firmly.

TRBV11-1 TRBD1 ASSPGTATEAF
TRBV18 TRBD2 ASSPRTGGTDTQY
TRBV6-1 TRBD1 ASSDRTGGPGNTIY
TRBV7-8 NA ASSLTGRRNLATNEKLF
TRBV15 NA ATSRAIQETQY
TRBV7-8 TRBD1 ASSWDRGDNGYT
TRBV19 NA ASRSGGLNTGELF
TRBV9 NA ASSVGEGGGNQPQH
TRBV19 TRBD1 ASSIFRGLSRQPQH
TRBV5-1 TRBD1 ASSRTGVGTTEAF
TRBV5-6 NA ASSSRNEQF
TRBV2 NA ASSEFRGEGLNYGYT
TRBV7-6 TRBD1 ASSRDRDLAYGYT
TRBV27 NA ASSHIPLGRALIEAF
TRBV27 NA ASSLGGIGTEAF
TRBV2 TRBD2 ASSRLGGGAPDTQY
TRBV27 TRBD1 ASSLRRGQGNTIY
TRBV7-9 TRBD2 ASSSLAGGLIDTQY
TRBV7-6 NA ASSSLTTGYNEQF
TRBV6-6 NA ASSPHGEQPQH
TRBV12-5 TRBD1 ASGFGRGSEETQY
TRBV5-1 NA ASSFSGADKGTEAF